This T cell receptor beta chain comes out of a study of T-cell reconstitution after alpha-beta-depleted transplantation in children. Notes on the study in general: Most T-cell counts and diversity one year after the transplant came from T cells that were newly produced. By about two months after transplant, alpha-beta T cells reportedly arose from several hundred graft clones that had expanded.

Unique molecular identifiers tagged the TCRbeta library. Each CDR3 protein gets one entry after TCRdb re-called the PCR reads with MiXCR. There are a few hundred thousand distinct CDR3 sequences in the sample; over 7.5% occur only once, and approximately 8.2% lies in the top ten. V shed 1 base and J shed 6 bases, with 20 bases lying between them. The germline V gene encodes CDR1 SGHAT and CDR2 FQNNGV. The CDR3 loop spans 17 amino acids. As concerns this clonotype: The target antigen is unknown.

The sequences come from peripheral blood, collected 360 days after TCRalphabeta/CD19-depleted stem cell transplant. V usage is TRBV11-2 and J usage is TRBJ2-3, with D perhaps TRBD2 (5 bases). This TCR was recovered from a female patient aged 2-10 years who had a stem cell transplant for Fanconi anemia, so the T cells may come from the graft donor. The CDR3: CASSLVARGVGVDTQYF. The CDR3 region has the DNA TGTGCCAGCAGCTTAGTGGCCCGGGGAGTCGGAGTGGATACGCAGTATTTT.